Listed here are 27 T cell receptor beta chains from one sample, sequenced in a study of blood T cells in healthy people across ages. With a J-beta primer mix and a sample-barcoded 5' primer, a second PCR ran roughly 6 to 11 cycles. MiXCR, run by TCRdb on the 5' RACE reads, gives a single entry per CDR3 protein. The table includes around 2 million distinct CDR3 sequences, about two fifths detected once. The sample comprised blood. The receptors come from a human donor in good health.

This rearrangement joins TRBV7-2 to TRBJ2-3; TRBD2 matches at 13 bases. From germline, CDR1 is SGHTA and CDR2 FQGNSA. The CDR3 runs 18 residues. The V gene end was trimmed by 0 bases and the J gene end by 4 bases; junction bases not matched to a gene: 7. CDR3 sequence (DNA): TGTGCCAGCAGCTTAGCGGATGGACTAGCGGGGGTCGCAGATACGCAGTATTTT. Its translation is CASSLADGLAGVADTQYF.

This clonotype has more than one count but fewer than ten. V and J are TRBV4-1 and TRBJ2-1; D possibly uses TRBD1 or TRBD2 (5 bases each). Per germline, CDR1 MGHRA and CDR2 YSYEKL. This CDR3 is built from 15 residues. V was cut by 0 bases and J by 6 bases, with 12 bases left in between. CDR3 protein: CASSQDRGVSNEQFF. The CDR3 DNA is TGCGCCAGCAGCCAAGATCGAGGGGTCTCCAATGAGCAGTTCTTC.

This clonotype was counted only a few times. The V call is TRBV12-3 or TRBV12-4, the J call TRBJ1-2; perhaps TRBD1 as D (6 bases). The V end lost 7 bases, the J end lost 7 bases, and 13 bases lay between the germline ends. The CDR3 contains 12 residues. CDR3 nucleotide sequence: TGTGCCAGCAACGCACAGGGTTCTGGCTACACCTTC. This gives the protein CASNAQGSGYTF.

This clonotype showed up just once. One end of the junction does not line up with germline, which may come from a read error. V gene TRBV29-1 combines with J gene TRBJ2-2; D remains ambiguous. Germline CDR1 and CDR2: SQVTM and ANQGSEA. CDR3 size: 13 residues. The CDR3: CSVVGLGTVELFF. The CDR3 DNA reads as TGCAGCGTTGTCGGCCTAGGTACCGTGGAGCTGTTTTTT.

The chain joins TRBV29-1 to TRBJ2-7; D may correspond to TRBD1 or TRBD2 (5 bases each). The CDR3 is 13 amino acids. V was shortened by 1 base and J by 2 bases, with 9 bases between the two germline ends. In germline, CDR1 is SQVTM, CDR2 ANQGSEA. The CDR3: CSVEGDGTYEQYF. CDR3 DNA: TGCAGCGTTGAAGGGGACGGGACCTACGAGCAGTACTTC.

This clonotype was detected a few times. The genes are TRBV9 and TRBJ2-7, with D possibly being TRBD1 (6 bases). Germline V gives CDR1 SGDLS, CDR2 YYNGEE. V was cut by 3 bases and J by 7 bases, with 11 bases left in between. The CDR3 is made up of 12 amino acids. CDR3 loop: CASSAITGEQYF. The CDR3 coding sequence is TGTGCCAGCAGCGCCATAACAGGGGAGCAGTACTTC.

CDR3 amino acids: CASSRSGGARETQYF. The CDR3 coding sequence is TGTGCCAGCAGCCGAAGCGGGGGGGCAAGAGAGACCCAGTACTTC. J is TRBJ2-5 and V is TRBV7-3; TRBD2 matches at 10 bases. Looked up from germline, CDR1 is SGHTA and CDR2 is FQGTGA. CDR3 length: 15 residues. J gave up 4 bases and V 5 bases, and 7 bases lay outside the gene matches. Looking up the rest from reference TRBV7-3 and TRBJ2-5 gives the full variable domain: GAGVSQTPSNKVTEKGKYVELRCDPISGHTALYWYRQSLGQGPEFLIYFQGTGAADDSGLPNDRFFAVRPEGSVSTLKIQRTERGDSAVYLCASSRSGGARETQYFGPGTRLLVL.

CDR3 residues: CASSQALATDTQYF. CDR3 sequence (DNA): TGCGCCAGCAGCCAAGCGCTAGCAACAGATACGCAGTATTTT. The gene calls are TRBV4-3 and TRBJ2-3; D perhaps matches TRBD2 (5 bases). This CDR3 spans 14 amino acids. Germline CDR1 and CDR2: LGHNA and YSLEER. Trimming shortened V by 1 base and J by 3 bases, and 8 bases separated the two germline ends.

V usage is TRBV2 and J usage is TRBJ2-5, with 10 bases that match TRBD2. V shed 5 bases and J 7 bases; nucleotides not matched to a gene: 7. The CDR3 length is 14 residues. Per germline, CDR1 SNHLY and CDR2 FYNNEI. The CDR3 here is CASSPAGGPGTQYF. The CDR3 region has the DNA TGTGCCAGCAGTCCAGCGGGGGGGCCCGGGACCCAGTACTTC.

The chain is built from TRBV5-5 and TRBJ2-1, with D perhaps given as TRBD1 or TRBD2 (6 bases each). The germline gives CDR1 SGHKS, CDR2 YYEKEE (reference sequence). The ends were cut back, 0 bases at V and 6 bases at J, with 16 bases in the middle. This CDR3 has 16 residues. As DNA, the CDR3 is TGTGCCAGCAGCTTGGCCTTTGGGGGGCCGGTCAATGAGCAGTTCTTC. This codes for CASSLAFGGPVNEQFF.

The sample holds a few counts of this clonotype. This chain joins TRBV20-1 and TRBJ2-1, with 11 bases lining up with TRBD2. CDR1 and CDR2 from the germline V gene are DFQATT and SNEGSKA (reference sequence). The CDR3 is 15 residues long. V was clipped by 6 bases and J by 4 bases; unmatched bases: 8. CDR3: CSARLAGFLYNEQFF. CDR3 sequence (DNA): TGCAGTGCCCGACTAGCGGGGTTCTTATACAATGAGCAGTTCTTC.

This clonotype was recorded a few times. This CDR3 reads CSVVEGYTEAFF. Written as DNA, the CDR3 is TGCAGCGTTGTCGAGGGATACACTGAAGCTTTCTTT. The chain is built from TRBV29-1 and TRBJ1-1; D is ambiguous. The V and J ends lost 4 bases and 3 bases respectively, with 9 bases between them. Germline-derived CDR1 and CDR2 are SQVTM and ANQGSEA. The CDR3 extends over 12 amino acids.

In this sample, this clonotype turned up a few times. This chain uses TRBV15 with TRBJ2-1; 10 bases are shared with TRBD2. Germline assignment: CDR1 LNHNV and CDR2 YYDKDF (reference sequence). The CDR3 runs to 16 residues. V lost 0 bases and J lost 5; bases outside the gene matches: 4. As DNA, the CDR3 is TGTGCCACCAGCAGAGAGTGGCTAGCGGGAGACAATGAGCAGTTCTTC. It codes for CATSREWLAGDNEQFF.

This clonotype turned up a few times. The chain carries TRBV4-2 and TRBJ2-3, with TRBD2 identical over 8 bases. The CDR3 contains 20 residues. V trimming: 5 bases; J trimming: 1 base; junction bases outside the gene matches: 20. CDR1 is LGHNA, CDR2 YNFKEQ, per germline. The CDR3 coding sequence is TGTGCCAGCAGCTTCTACGCCGGGACTAGTCCAGGAATCGGCACAGATACGCAGTATTTT. It yields the protein CASSFYAGTSPGIGTDTQYF.

The rearrangement joins TRBV21-1 to TRBJ2-3; the listed D gene, TRBD1, was not tested against the DNA. TRBV21-1 constitutes a pseudogene. The CDR3 has 13 amino acids. Here the CDR3 DNA reads TGTGCCAGCCAGCAGGGGGCGAAAGATACGCAGTATTTT. It yields the protein CASQQGAKDTQYF.

Notes on this clonotype: The junction differs from germline at one of its ends, possibly a read error. The V gene is TRBV9, the J gene TRBJ1-2; TRBD1 is a possible D gene (6 bases). There are 14 residues in the CDR3. Germline CDR1 is SGDLS and CDR2 is YYNGEE. The CDR3 loop is CTSSVQGQDYGYTF. The DNA of the CDR3 is TGTACCAGCAGCGTACAGGGTCAGGACTATGGCTACACCTTC.

V gene TRBV30 combines with J gene TRBJ2-1, with 11 bases lining up with TRBD2. The V segment lost 1 base and the J segment 4 bases; nucleotides outside the gene matches: 3. There are 15 residues in the CDR3. Per germline, CDR1 GTSNPN and CDR2 SVGIG (reference sequence). CDR3 residues: CAWSGGLAAYNEQFF. CDR3 coding DNA: TGTGCCTGGAGTGGGGGACTAGCGGCTTACAATGAGCAGTTCTTC.

V usage is TRBV28 and J usage is TRBJ2-7; 9 positions agree with TRBD1. In germline, CDR1 is MDHEN, CDR2 SYDVKM. Trimming took 5 bases from V and 6 from J; bases not matched to a gene: 5. The CDR3 covers 13 residues. The CDR3 nucleotides are TGTGCCAGCAGTGGGACAGGGCCTCGCGAGCAGTACTTC. Its translation is CASSGTGPREQYF.

CDR3 in DNA: TGCAGCGTTGTTGAGGCCTTGGATACGCAGTATTTT. Amino acid sequence: CSVVEALDTQYF. This sequence joins TRBV29-1 and TRBJ2-3; D is uncertain. Germline V CDR1 and CDR2: SQVTM, ANQGSEA. The CDR3 runs to 12 residues. Trimming shortened V by 4 bases and J by 6 bases, and 11 bases separated the two germline ends.

The chain recombines TRBV20-1 with TRBJ1-1; 7 bases fit TRBD1. CDR1 and CDR2 from the germline V gene are DFQATT and SNEGSKA (reference sequence). Losses at the gene ends were 3 bases for V and 1 base for J; bases not matched to a gene: 5. CDR3 length: 14 amino acids. DNA for the CDR3: TGCAGTGCTAGGAAGGGGGCTGGGAACACTGAAGCTTTCTTT. This gives the protein CSARKGAGNTEAFF.

The CDR3 loop reads CASQKTGTGVYEQYF. DNA for the CDR3: TGTGCCAGCCAGAAGACCGGGACAGGGGTCTACGAGCAGTACTTC. The genes are TRBV25-1 and TRBJ2-7; 10 nucleotides agree with TRBD1. This CDR3 contains 15 residues. V lost 8 bases, J lost 3 bases, and 10 bases stayed unmatched. The germline V gene has CDR1 MGHDK and CDR2 SYGVNS.

V gene TRBV18 combines with J gene TRBJ2-7; the D is unclear. The ends were cut back, 9 bases at V and 3 bases at J, with 15 bases in the middle. The germline V gene encodes CDR1 KGHSH and CDR2 LQKENI. The CDR3 sequence is 13 residues long. CDR3 DNA sequence: TGTGCCAGTCTTCCAAAGGGTGGCTACGAGCAGTACTTC. Its protein is CASLPKGGYEQYF.

This clonotype was counted between two and nine times. The chain links TRBV6-2 or TRBV6-3 to TRBJ1-1; D gene unclear. CDR1 and CDR2 (germline): MNHEY, SVGEGT. CDR3 length equals 18 residues. V was pared by 0 bases and J by 0 bases, with 17 bases between. CDR3 nucleotide sequence: TGTGCCAGCAGTTACTCTCCTGGGCGTATGGGCATGAACACTGAAGCTTTCTTT. It is translated as CASSYSPGRMGMNTEAFF.

In nucleotides, the CDR3 is TGTGCCAGCAGTGAAGAGTGGGAGGGATGGGAAGCTTTCTTT. It yields the protein CASSEEWEGWEAFF. The chain links TRBV6-1 to TRBJ1-1; no clear D gene. CDR3 size: 14 residues. Deletions cut 1 base from V and 8 bases from J, with 14 bases between. Germline assignment: CDR1 MNHNS and CDR2 SASEGT.

J is TRBJ1-1 and V is TRBV7-2, with 7 bases lining up with TRBD1. J gave up 0 bases and V 1 base, and 8 bases lay outside the gene matches. Germline-derived CDR1 and CDR2 are SGHTA and FQGNSA. This CDR3 is 17 amino acids long. CDR3 DNA: TGTGCCAGCAGCTTAGAGCATTGGACAGGACTGAACACTGAAGCTTTCTTT. Translated, it gives CASSLEHWTGLNTEAFF.

This clonotype was found a few times. The V and J genes are TRBV5-1 and TRBJ1-6; D is undetermined. The CDR3 is 15 amino acids. The germline CDR1 and CDR2 sequences are SGHRS and YFSETQ. Trimming stripped 0 bases from V and 8 bases from J, with 12 bases between. CDR3 loop: CASSLEGSAYSPLHF. For the CDR3, the DNA is TGCGCCAGCAGCTTGGAAGGGTCGGCGTATTCACCCCTCCACTTT.

The chain joins TRBV5-1 to TRBJ2-5; D is perhaps TRBD2 (5 bases). TRBJ2-7 explains the end of the DNA better; the J call may be wrong. This CDR3 spans 12 amino acids. Germline V lookup: CDR1 SGHRS, CDR2 YFSETQ. CDR3 region: CASKRVEGEQYF. CDR3 nucleotide sequence: TGCGCCAGCAAGAGGGTAGAAGGCGAGCAGTACTTC.